The present TCR beta chain was sequenced within a study of T cell changes during pregnancy in multiple sclerosis. Generated by immunoSEQ multiplex PCR, the TCRdb table keeps only in-frame clones and is missing some. The sample lists about 19,000 clones, 80% to 90% occurring once. Germline V gene sequence: CDR1 SGHDN, CDR2 FVKESK. The CDR3 consists of 13 residues. Trimming took 4 bases from V and 8 from J, leaving 14 bases between them. Here the sequenced sample was CD8+ T cells from peripheral blood mononuclear cells, taken in the third trimester of pregnancy. The sequence was collected from a female donor in good health, enrolled as a control in a pregnancy study. The V call is TRBV14, the J call TRBJ1-2, with D possibly being TRBD1 (5 bases). The chain's CDR3 is CASSLGRAKGYTF. DNA for the CDR3: TGTGCCAGCAGCCTGGGCAGGGCCAAGGGCTACACCTTC.